The clone carrying this T cell receptor (beta chain) appeared a few times. Per the authors' pipeline: Scientists estimated how many nucleated cells there were by amplifying reference gene primers. Sequenced by immunoSEQ multiplex PCR; TCRdb stores in-frame clones only, minus some. That table furnishes V, J and clone size, whereas the DNA furnished D and trimming. The sample consists of some 190,000 clones, 70% to 85% of them appearing once. This sample is part of a study of blood T cell repertoires in COVID-19. On the study more broadly: Acute and convalescent COVID-19 specimens originated in the United States, Italy and Spain. In each case, the material was cDNA or gDNA derived from T cells, B-cell-depleted T cells, or PBMCs.

Trimming cost V 3 bases and J 0 bases; bases outside gene matches: 8. Per germline, CDR1 GTSNPN and CDR2 SVGIG (reference sequence). This CDR3 is built from 18 residues. This TCR was recovered from a woman aged 45-60 years with acute or convalescent COVID-19. This chain uses TRBV30 with TRBJ1-6; 10 positions agree with TRBD1. Sample: peripheral blood. CDR3 residues: CAWRPSGQGSSYNSPLHF. In DNA, the CDR3 is TGTGCCTGGAGGCCCTCGGGACAGGGGAGCTCCTATAATTCACCCCTCCACTTT.